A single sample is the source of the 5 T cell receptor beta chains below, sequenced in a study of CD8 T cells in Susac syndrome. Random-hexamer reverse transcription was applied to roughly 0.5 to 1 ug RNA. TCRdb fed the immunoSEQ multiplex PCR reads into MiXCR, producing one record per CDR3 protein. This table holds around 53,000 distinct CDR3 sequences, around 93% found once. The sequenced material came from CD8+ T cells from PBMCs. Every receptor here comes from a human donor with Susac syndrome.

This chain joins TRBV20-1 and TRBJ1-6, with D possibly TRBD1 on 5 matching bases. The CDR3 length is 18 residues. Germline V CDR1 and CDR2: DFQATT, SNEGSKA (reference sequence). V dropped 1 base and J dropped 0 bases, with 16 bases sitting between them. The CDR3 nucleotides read TGCAGTGCTAGAGGACTAGGGACTTCTAGCTCCTATAATTCACCCCTCCACTTT. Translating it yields CSARGLGTSSSYNSPLHF.

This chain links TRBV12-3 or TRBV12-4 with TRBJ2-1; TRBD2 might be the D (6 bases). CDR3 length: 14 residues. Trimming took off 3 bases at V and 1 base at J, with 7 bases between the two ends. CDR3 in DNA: TGTGCCAGCAGTTTGACTAGTTCCTACAATGAGCAGTTCTTC. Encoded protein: CASSLTSSYNEQFF.

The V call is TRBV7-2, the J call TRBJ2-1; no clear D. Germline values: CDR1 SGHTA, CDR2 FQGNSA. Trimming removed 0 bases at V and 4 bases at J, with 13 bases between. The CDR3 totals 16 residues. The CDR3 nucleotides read TGTGCCAGCAGCTTAGCGGGCGTCGGCCAATACAATGAGCAGTTCTTC. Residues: CASSLAGVGQYNEQFF. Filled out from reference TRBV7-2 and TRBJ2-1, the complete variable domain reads GAGVSQSPSNKVTEKGKDVELRCDPISGHTALYWYRQSLGQGLEFLIYFQGNSAPDKSGLPSDRFSAERTGGSVSTLTIQRTQQEDSAVYLCASSLAGVGQYNEQFFGPGTRLTVL.

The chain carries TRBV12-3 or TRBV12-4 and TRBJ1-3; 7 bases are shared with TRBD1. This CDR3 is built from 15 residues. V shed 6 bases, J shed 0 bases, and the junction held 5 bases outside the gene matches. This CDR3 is CASRPTGVSGNTIYF. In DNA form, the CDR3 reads TGTGCCAGCAGGCCTACAGGGGTCTCTGGAAACACCATATATTTT.

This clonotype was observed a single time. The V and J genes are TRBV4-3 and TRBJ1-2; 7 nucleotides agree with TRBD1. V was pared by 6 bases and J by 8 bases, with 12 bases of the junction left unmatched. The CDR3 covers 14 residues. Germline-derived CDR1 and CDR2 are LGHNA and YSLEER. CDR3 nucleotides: TGCGCCAGCAGTCCCGAAAGATACAGGGGAGGCTACACCTTC. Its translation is CASSPERYRGGYTF.